This T cell receptor (beta chain) is from a study of CD8+ T cells in alopecia areata. Study details: Tofacitinib was taken orally by treated patients, and the dose was 5 to 10 mg twice daily.

There are a few counts of this clone. The antigen is undetermined. Findings and caveats of the study: Although TCR sharing was seen in mice, sharing across patients was less clear, possibly for HLA-related reasons.

Following RNA extraction, reverse transcription yielded cDNA that acted as the sequencing template. Sequencing used immunoSEQ multiplex PCR; TCRdb keeps in-frame clones, though not all of them. This table holds 69,000 or so clones, under 75% found once. The TCR comes from a human donor with alopecia areata. The sequences come from CD8+ T cells sorted from blood, collected at week 0.

CDR3 sequence (DNA): TGCGCCAGCAGTCAGCAGACAGGGCAGGACACCGGGGAGCTGTTTTTT. Encoded protein: CASSQQTGQDTGELFF. The J gene is TRBJ2-2, the V gene TRBV23-1, with TRBD1 matching over 7 bases. TRBV23-1 carries the ORF label, with uncertain function. With V trimmed by 3 bases and J by 3 bases, 7 bases remained unmatched. The CDR3 runs to 16 residues.